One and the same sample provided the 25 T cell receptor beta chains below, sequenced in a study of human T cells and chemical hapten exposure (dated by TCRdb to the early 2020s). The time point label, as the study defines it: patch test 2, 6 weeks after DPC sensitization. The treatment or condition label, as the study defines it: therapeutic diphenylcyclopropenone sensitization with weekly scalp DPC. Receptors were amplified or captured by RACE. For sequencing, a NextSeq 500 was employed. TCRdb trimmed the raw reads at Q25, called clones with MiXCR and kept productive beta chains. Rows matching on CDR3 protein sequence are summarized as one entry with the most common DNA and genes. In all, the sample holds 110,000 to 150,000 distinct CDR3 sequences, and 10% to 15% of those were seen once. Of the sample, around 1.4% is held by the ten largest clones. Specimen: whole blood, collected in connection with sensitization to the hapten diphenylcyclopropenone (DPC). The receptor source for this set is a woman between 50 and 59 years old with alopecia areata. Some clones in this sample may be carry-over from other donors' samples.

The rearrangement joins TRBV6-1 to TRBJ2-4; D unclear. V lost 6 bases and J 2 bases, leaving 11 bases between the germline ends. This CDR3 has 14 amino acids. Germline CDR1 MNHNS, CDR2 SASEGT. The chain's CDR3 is CASSLSSTKNIQYF. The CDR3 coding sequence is TGTGCCAGCAGCCTGAGTTCGACCAAAAACATTCAGTACTTC.

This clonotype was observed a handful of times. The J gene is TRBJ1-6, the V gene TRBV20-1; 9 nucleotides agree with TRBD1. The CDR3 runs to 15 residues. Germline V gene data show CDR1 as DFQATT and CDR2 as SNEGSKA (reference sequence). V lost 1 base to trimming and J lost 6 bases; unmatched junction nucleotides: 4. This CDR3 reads CSARGGQGGNSPLHF. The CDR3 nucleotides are TGCAGTGCTAGAGGGGGACAGGGCGGTAATTCACCCCTCCACTTT.

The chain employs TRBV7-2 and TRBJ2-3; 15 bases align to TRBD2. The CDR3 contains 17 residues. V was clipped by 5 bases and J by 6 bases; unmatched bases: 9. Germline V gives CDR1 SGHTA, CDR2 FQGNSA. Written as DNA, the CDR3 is TGTGCCAGCAGCACGGGACTAGCGGGAGGATACGGGGATACGCAGTATTTT. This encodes CASSTGLAGGYGDTQYF.

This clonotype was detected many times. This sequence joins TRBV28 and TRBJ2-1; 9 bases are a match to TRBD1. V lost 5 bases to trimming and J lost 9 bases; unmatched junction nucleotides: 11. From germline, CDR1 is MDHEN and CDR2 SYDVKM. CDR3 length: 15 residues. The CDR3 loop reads CASSLQGATGIEQFF. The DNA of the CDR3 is TGTGCCAGCAGTCTACAGGGGGCGACCGGGATTGAGCAGTTCTTC.

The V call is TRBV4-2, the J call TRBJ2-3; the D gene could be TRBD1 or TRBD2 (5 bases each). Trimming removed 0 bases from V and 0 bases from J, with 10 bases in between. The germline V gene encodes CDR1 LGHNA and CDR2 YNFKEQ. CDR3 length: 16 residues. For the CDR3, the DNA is TGTGCCAGCAGCCAAGAGGTTTGGGGGAGCACAGATACGCAGTATTTT. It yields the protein CASSQEVWGSTDTQYF.

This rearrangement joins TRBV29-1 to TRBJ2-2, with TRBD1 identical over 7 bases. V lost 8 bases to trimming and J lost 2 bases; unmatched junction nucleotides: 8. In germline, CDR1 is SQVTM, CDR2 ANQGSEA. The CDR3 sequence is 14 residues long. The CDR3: CSIRDSLNTGELFF. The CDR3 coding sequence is TGCAGCATTCGGGACAGCCTTAACACCGGGGAGCTGTTTTTT.

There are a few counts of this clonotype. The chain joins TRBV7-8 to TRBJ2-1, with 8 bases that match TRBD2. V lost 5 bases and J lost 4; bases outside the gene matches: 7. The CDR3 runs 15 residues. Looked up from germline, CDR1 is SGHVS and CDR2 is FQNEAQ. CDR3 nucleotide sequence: TGTGCCAGCAGCCCGAGCGGGAGCGAGTACAATGAGCAGTTCTTC. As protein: CASSPSGSEYNEQFF.

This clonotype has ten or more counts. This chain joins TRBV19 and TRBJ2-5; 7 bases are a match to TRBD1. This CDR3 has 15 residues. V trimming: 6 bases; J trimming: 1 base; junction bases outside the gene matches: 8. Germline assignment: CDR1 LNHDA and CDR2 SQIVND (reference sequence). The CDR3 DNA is TGTGCCAGTAGCCGCCCCCGACAGGGCCAAGAGACCCAGTACTTC. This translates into CASSRPRQGQETQYF.

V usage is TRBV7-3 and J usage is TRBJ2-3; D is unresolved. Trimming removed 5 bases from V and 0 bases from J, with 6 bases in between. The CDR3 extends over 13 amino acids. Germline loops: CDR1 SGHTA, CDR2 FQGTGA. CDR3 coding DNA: TGTGCCAGCAGCCGTGGGAGCACAGATACGCAGTATTTT. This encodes CASSRGSTDTQYF.

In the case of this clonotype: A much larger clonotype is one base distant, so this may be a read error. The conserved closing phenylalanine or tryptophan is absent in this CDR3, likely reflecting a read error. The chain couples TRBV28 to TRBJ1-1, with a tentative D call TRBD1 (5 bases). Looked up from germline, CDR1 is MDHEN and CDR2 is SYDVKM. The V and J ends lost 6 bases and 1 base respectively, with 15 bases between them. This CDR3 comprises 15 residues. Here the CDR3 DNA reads TGTGCCAGCAGCCTGGGCACGGGGCCGAACACTGAAGCTTTCCTT. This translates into CASSLGTGPNTEAFL.

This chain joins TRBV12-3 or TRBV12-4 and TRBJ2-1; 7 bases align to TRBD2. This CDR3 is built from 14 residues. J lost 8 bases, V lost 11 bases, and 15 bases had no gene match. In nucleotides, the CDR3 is TGTGCCTCCCACGGAGGGCAGGGAGGGGATGAGCAGTTCTTC. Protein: CASHGGQGGDEQFF.

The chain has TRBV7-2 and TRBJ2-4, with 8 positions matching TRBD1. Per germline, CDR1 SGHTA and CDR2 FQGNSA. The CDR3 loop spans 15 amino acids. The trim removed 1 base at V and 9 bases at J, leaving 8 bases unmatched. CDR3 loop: CASSLGRQGAGIQYF. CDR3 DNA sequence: TGTGCCAGCAGCTTAGGTCGGCAGGGGGCTGGCATTCAGTACTTC.

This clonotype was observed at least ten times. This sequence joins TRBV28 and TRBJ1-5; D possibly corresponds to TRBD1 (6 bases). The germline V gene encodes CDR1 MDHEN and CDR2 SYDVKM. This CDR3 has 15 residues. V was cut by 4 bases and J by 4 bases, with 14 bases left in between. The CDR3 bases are TGTGCCAGCAGTTCTCAAACAGGGACAAATCAGCCCCAGCATTTT. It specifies CASSSQTGTNQPQHF.

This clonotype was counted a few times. Here the CDR3 reads CASSLEGRRAYEQYF. DNA for the CDR3: TGTGCCAGCAGCTTAGAGGGGCGGAGAGCCTACGAGCAGTACTTC. The rearrangement uses TRBV7-8 and TRBJ2-7; TRBD1 might be the D (5 bases). CDR3 length equals 15 residues. In germline, CDR1 is SGHVS, CDR2 FQNEAQ. Trimming removed 1 base at V and 2 bases at J, with 12 bases between.

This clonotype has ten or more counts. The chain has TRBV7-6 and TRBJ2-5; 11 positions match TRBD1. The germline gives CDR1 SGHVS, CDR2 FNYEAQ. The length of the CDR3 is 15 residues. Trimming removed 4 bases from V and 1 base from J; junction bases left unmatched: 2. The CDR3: CASSSGTGGQETQYF. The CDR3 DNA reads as TGTGCCAGCAGCTCCGGGACAGGGGGCCAAGAGACCCAGTACTTC.

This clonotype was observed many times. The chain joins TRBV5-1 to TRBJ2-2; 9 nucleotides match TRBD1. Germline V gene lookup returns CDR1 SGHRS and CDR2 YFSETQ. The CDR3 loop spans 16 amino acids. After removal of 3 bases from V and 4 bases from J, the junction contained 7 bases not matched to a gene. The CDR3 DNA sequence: TGCGCCAGCAGCTGGGGACAGGGATTCCGCACCGGGGAGCTGTTTTTT. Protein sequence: CASSWGQGFRTGELFF. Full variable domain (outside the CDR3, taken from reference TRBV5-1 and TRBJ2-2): KAGVTQTPRYLIKTRGQQVTLSCSPISGHRSVSWYQQTPGQGLQFLFEYFSETQRNKGNFPGRFSGRQFSNSRSEMNVSTLELGDSALYLCASSWGQGFRTGELFFGEGSRLTVL.

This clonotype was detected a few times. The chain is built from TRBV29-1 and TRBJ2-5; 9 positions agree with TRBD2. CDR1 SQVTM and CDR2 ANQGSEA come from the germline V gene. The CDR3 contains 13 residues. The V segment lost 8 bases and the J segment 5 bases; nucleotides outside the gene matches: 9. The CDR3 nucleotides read TGCAGCCCCTCTAGCGGGAACGGGGAGACCCAGTACTTC. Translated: CSPSSGNGETQYF.

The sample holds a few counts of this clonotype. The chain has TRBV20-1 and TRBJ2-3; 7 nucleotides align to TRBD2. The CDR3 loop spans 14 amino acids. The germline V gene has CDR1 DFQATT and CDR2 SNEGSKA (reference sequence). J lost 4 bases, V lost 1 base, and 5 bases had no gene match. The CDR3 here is CSARGRERSDTQYF. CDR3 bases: TGCAGTGCTAGAGGGCGGGAGCGGTCAGATACGCAGTATTTT.

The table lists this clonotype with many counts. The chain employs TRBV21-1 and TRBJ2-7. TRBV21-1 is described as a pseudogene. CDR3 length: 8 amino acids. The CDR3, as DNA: TGTGCGGGCTACGAGCAGTACTTC. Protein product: CAGYEQYF.

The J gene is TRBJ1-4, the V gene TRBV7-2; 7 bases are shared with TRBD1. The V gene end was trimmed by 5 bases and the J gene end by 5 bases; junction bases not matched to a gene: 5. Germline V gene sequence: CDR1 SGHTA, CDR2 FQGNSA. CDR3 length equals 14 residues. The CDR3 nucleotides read TGTGCCAGCAGCCCACAGGGGCTCAATGAAAAACTGTTTTTT. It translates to CASSPQGLNEKLFF.

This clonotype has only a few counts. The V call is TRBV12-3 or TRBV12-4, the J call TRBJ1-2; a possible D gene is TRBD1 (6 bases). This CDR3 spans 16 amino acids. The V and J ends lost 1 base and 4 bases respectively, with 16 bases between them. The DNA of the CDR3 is TGTGCCAGCAGTTTAGATGGACAGAAGTCCCTCTATGGCTACACCTTC. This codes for CASSLDGQKSLYGYTF.

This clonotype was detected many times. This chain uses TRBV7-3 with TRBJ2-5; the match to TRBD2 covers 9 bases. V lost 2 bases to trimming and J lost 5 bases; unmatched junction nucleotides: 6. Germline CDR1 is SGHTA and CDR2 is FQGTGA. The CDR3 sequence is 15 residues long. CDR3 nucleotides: TGTGCCAGCAGCTTAGAGGGTAGCGGGAGTGAGACCCAGTACTTC. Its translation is CASSLEGSGSETQYF.

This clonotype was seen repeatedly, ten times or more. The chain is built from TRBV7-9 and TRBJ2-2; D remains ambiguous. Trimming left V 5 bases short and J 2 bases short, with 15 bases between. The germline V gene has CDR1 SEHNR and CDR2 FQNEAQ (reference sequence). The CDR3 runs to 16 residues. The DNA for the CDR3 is TGTGCCAGCAGCCTGTACACCCAAAGAAACACCGGGGAGCTGTTTTTT. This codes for CASSLYTQRNTGELFF.

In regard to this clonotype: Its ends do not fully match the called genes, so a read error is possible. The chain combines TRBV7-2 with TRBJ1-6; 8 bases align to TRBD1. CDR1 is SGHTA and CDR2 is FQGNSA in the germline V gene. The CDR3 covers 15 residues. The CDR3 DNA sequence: TGTGCCAGCAGCAAGACGGGACAGGACGATTCATCCCTCCACTTT. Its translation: CASSKTGQDDSSLHF.

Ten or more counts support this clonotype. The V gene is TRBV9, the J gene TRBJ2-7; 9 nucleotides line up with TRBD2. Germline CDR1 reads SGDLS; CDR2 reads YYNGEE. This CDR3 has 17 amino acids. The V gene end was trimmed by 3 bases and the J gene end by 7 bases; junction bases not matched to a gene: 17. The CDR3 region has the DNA TGTGCCAGCAGCGAGACCTTCACGCTAGCGGGGAGGGGGGAGCAGTACTTC. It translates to CASSETFTLAGRGEQYF.